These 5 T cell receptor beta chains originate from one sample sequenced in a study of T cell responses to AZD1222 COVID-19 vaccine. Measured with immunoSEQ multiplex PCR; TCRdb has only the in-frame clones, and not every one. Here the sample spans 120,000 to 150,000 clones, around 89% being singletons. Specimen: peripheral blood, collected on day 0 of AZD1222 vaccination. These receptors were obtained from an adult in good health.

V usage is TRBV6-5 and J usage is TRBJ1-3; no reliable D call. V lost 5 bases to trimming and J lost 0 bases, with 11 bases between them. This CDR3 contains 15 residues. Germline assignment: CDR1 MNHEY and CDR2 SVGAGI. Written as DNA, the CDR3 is TGTGCCAGCAGTACGGACCGAAGCTCTGGAAACACCATATATTTT. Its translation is CASSTDRSSGNTIYF.

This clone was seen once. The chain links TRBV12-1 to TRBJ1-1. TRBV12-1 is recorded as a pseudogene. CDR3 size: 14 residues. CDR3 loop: CASSPPGRNTEAFF. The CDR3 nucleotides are TGTGCCAGCAGTCCTCCGGGCCGGAACACTGAAGCTTTCTTT.

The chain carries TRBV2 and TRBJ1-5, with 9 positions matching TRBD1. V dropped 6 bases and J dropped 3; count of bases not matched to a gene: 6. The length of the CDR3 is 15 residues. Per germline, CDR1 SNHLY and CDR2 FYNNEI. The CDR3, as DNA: TGTGCCAGCAGACGACAGGGGGTCAACAATCAGCCCCAGCATTTT. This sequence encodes CASRRQGVNNQPQHF.

The CDR3 DNA sequence: TGCGCCAGCGCCGGGACAGCCTTTAATGAAAAACTGTTTTTT. The encoded protein is CASAGTAFNEKLFF. V is TRBV5-1 and J is TRBJ1-4, with 7 positions matching TRBD1. Germline V gene lookup returns CDR1 SGHRS and CDR2 YFSETQ. After removal of 7 bases from V and 4 bases from J, the junction contained 7 bases not matched to a gene. This CDR3 comprises 14 residues.

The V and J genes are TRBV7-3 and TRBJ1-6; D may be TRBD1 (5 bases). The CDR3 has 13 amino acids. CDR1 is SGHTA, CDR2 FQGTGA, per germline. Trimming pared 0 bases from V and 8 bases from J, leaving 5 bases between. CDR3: CASSLTGDSPLHF. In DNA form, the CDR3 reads TGTGCCAGCAGCTTAACAGGGGATTCACCCCTCCACTTT.